This is a list of T cell receptor beta chains from one sample in a study of breast tumors, draining lymph nodes, adjacent tissues. One entry per CDR3 protein, called by TCRdb with MiXCR from the multiplex PCR reads. The sample has approximately 45,000 distinct CDR3 sequences; 23% are singletons. Sample: breast tumor tissue. Every receptor here comes from a female donor with breast cancer. Some clones in this sample may be carry-over from other donors' samples. Each CDR3 is given without its conserved first and last residue.

>TRBV7-6|TRBJ2-7
ASSFGVAYEQY
>TRBV9|TRBJ2-4
ASSVGDRQNIQY
>TRBV5-1|TRBJ1-1
ASSGGGTEAF
>TRBV10-3|TRBJ2-7
AISGGTSGSYEQY
>TRBV19|TRBJ2-1
ASSPGLAINEQF
>TRBV7-7|TRBJ2-5
ASSPSGVQETQY
>TRBV20-1|TRBJ1-4
SAPGLGGEKLF
>TRBV27|TRBJ2-1
ASRTLVNEQF
>TRBV15|TRBJ1-3
ATGTVSGFP
>TRBV27|TRBJ1-2
ASSSPQGGGYT
>TRBV10-3|TRBJ2-1
AISSGGVEQF
>TRBV29-1|TRBJ2-7
SVEVGYEQY
>TRBV6-6|TRBJ1-2
ASRPQGNYGYT
>TRBV6-2/TRBV6-3|TRBJ1-1
ASSYSYRDSSMNTEAF
>TRBV18|TRBJ2-1
ASQSSDEQF
>TRBV12-3/TRBV12-4|TRBJ2-7
ASTRGSNHNPY
>TRBV30|TRBJ2-1
AWAPTSGILNEQF
>TRBV5-6|TRBJ2-5
ASSRTGVEETQY
>TRBV2|TRBJ2-7
ASSESISTWTGLYEQY
>TRBV6-1|TRBJ2-1
ASSESQGTYNEQF
>TRBV29-1|TRBJ1-2
SVEDRDGVRYGYT
>TRBV6-1|TRBJ1-2
ASSEGTGPYGYT
>TRBV9|TRBJ2-5
ASSNSPSGETQY
>TRBV7-8|TRBJ2-7
ASSPRGSSGHSYEQY
>TRBV20-1|TRBJ1-4
SARGPVATNEKLF
>TRBV20-1|TRBJ2-5
SARGPTSGYQETQY
>TRBV14|TRBJ1-6
ASRAPDGNSPLH
>TRBV5-1|TRBJ2-5
ASSGGQGNSKETQY
>TRBV20-1|TRBJ1-2
SASGTPERGYT
>TRBV29-1|TRBJ1-4
SVGQGTNEKLF
>TRBV6-4|TRBJ2-2
ASTQEINTGELF
>TRBV6-5|TRBJ2-7
ASSRDTASEQY
>TRBV20-1|TRBJ2-7
SARDPLMTFSYEQY
>TRBV5-1|TRBJ2-7
ASRELGFYEQY
>TRBV5-1|TRBJ2-7
ASSLGDGAYEQY
>TRBV2|TRBJ2-7
ASSPISSYEQY
>TRBV6-2/TRBV6-3|TRBJ1-6
ASSYSRGSNSPLH